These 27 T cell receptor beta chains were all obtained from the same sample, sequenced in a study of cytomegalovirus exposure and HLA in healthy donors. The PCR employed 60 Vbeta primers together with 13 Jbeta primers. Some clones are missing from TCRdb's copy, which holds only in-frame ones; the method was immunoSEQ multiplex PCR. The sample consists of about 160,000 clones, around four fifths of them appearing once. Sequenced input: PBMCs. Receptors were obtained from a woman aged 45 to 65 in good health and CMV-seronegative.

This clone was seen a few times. As DNA, the CDR3 is TGCGCCAGCAGTGAGAGAGGGGGAGGGACAGGAGTGAACACTGAAGCTTTCTTT. This codes for CASSERGGGTGVNTEAFF. This chain uses TRBV10-2 with TRBJ1-1; 8 bases agree with TRBD1. Germline CDR1 reads WSHSY; CDR2 reads SAAADI. J gave up 0 bases and V 2 bases, and 11 bases lay outside the gene matches. This CDR3 comprises 18 residues.

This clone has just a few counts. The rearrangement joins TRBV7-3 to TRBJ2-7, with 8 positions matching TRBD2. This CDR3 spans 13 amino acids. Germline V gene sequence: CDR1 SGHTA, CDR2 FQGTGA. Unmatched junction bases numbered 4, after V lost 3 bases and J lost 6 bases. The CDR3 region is CASSLGLGGEQYF. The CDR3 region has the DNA TGTGCCAGCAGCTTGGGACTAGGGGGCGAGCAGTACTTC.

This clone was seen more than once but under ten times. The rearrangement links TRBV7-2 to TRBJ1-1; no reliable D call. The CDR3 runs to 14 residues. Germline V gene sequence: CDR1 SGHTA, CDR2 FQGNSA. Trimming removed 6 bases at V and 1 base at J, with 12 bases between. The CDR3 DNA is TGTGCCAGCAGGCAAACAAGGAGGAACACTGAAGCTTTCTTT. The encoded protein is CASRQTRRNTEAFF.

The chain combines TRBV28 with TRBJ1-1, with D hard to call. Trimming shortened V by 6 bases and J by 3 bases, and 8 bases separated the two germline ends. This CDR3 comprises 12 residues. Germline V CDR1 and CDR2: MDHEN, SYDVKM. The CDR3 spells CASRAEHTEAFF. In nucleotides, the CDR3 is TGTGCCAGCAGGGCGGAGCACACTGAAGCTTTCTTT. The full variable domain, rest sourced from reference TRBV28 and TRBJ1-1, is DVKVTQSSRYLVKRTGEKVFLECVQDMDHENMFWYRQDPGLGLRLIYFSYDVKMKEKGDIPEGYSVSREKKERFSLILESASTNQTSMYLCASRAEHTEAFFGQGTRLTVV.

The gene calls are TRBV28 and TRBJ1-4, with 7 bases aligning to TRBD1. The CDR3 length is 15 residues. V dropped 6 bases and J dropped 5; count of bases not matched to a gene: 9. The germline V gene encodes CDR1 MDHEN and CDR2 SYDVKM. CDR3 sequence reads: CASSHPWTGNEKLFF. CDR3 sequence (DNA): TGTGCCAGCAGCCACCCATGGACAGGAAATGAAAAACTGTTTTTT. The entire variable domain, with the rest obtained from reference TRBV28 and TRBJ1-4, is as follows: DVKVTQSSRYLVKRTGEKVFLECVQDMDHENMFWYRQDPGLGLRLIYFSYDVKMKEKGDIPEGYSVSREKKERFSLILESASTNQTSMYLCASSHPWTGNEKLFFGSGTQLSVL.

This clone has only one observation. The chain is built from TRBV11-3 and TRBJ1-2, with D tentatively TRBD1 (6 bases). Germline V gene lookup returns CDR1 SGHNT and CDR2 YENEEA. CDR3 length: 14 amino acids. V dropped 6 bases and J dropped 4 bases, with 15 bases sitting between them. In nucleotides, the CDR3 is TGTGCCAGCAGTAAATCAGGGGTAACCTATGGCTACACCTTC. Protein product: CASSKSGVTYGYTF.

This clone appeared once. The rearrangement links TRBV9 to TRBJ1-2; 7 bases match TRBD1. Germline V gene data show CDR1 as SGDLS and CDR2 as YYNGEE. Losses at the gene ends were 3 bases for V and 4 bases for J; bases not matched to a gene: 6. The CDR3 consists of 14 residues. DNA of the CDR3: TGTGCCAGCAGCGCCATCGGGACAGCCTATGGCTACACCTTC. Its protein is CASSAIGTAYGYTF.

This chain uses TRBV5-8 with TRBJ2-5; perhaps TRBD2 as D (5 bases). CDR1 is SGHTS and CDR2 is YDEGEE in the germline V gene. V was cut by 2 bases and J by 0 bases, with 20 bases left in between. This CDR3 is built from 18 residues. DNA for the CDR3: TGTGCCAGCAGCTTTGGCCCAACTAGTCCCATTTACCAAGAGACCCAGTACTTC. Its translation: CASSFGPTSPIYQETQYF.

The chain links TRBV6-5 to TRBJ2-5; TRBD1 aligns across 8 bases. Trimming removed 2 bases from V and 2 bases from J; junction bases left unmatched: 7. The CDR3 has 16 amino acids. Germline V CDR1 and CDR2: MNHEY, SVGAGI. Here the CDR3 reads CASSYTQGGWQETQYF. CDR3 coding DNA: TGTGCCAGCAGTTACACACAGGGGGGATGGCAAGAGACCCAGTACTTC.

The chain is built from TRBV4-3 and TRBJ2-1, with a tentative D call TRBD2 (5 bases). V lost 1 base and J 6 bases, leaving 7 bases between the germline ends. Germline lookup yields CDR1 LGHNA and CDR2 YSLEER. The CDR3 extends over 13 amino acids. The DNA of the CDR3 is TGCGCCAGCAGCCAAGGGACTGTCAATGAGCAGTTCTTC. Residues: CASSQGTVNEQFF.

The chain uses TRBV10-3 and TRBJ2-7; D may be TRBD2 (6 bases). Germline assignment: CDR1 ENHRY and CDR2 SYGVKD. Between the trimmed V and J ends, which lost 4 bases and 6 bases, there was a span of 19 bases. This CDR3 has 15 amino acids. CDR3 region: CAISGSSANWGEQYF. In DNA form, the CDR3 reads TGTGCCATCAGTGGCTCTAGCGCTAATTGGGGCGAGCAGTACTTC.

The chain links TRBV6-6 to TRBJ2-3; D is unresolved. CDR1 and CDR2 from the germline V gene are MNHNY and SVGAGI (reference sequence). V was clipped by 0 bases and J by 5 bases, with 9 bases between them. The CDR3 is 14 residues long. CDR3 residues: CASSYSGGLDTQYF. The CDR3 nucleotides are TGTGCCAGCAGTTACTCTGGCGGCCTAGATACGCAGTATTTT.

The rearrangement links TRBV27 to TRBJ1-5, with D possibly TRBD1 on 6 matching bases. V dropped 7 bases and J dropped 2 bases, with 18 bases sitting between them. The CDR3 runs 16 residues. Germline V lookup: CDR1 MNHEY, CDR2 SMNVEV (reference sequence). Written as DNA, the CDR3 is TGTGCCAGCACCGGATCGGGACACCTTGGCAATCAGCCCCAGCATTTT. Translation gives CASTGSGHLGNQPQHF.

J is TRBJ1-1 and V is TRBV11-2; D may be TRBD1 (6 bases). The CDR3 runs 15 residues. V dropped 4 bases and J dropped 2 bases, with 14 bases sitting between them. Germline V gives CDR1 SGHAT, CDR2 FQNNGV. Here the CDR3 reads CASSWSARGNTEAFF. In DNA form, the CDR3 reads TGTGCCAGCAGCTGGAGTGCCAGGGGCAACACTGAAGCTTTCTTT. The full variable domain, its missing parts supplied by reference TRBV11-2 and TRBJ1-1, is EAGVAQSPRYKIIEKRQSVAFWCNPISGHATLYWYQQILGQGPKLLIQFQNNGVVDDSQLPKDRFSAERLKGVDSTLKIQPAKLEDSAVYLCASSWSARGNTEAFFGQGTRLTVV.

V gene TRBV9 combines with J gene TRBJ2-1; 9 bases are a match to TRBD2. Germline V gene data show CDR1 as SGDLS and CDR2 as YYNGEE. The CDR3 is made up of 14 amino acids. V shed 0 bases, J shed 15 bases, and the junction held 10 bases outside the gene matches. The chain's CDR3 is CASSVGAVAGVRFF. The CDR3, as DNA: TGTGCCAGCAGCGTAGGGGCGGTAGCGGGAGTGCGGTTCTTC.

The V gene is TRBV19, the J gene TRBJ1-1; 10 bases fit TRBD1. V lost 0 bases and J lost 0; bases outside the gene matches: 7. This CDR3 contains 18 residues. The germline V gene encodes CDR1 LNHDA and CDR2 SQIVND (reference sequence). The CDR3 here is CASSIDVGTGDMNTEAFF. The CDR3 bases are TGTGCCAGTAGTATAGATGTCGGGACAGGGGACATGAACACTGAAGCTTTCTTT.

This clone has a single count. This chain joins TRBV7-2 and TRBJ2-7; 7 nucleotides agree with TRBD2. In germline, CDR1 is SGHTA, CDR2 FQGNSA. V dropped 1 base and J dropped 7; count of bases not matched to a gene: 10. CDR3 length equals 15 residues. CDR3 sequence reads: CASSLGRESVREQYF. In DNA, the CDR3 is TGTGCCAGCAGCTTAGGGCGGGAGTCCGTTCGGGAGCAGTACTTC.

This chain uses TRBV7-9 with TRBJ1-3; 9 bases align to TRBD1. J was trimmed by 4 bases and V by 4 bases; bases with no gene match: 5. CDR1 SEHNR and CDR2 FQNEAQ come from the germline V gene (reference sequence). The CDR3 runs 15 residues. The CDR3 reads CASSWTGVGGNTIYF. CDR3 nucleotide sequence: TGTGCCAGCAGCTGGACAGGGGTGGGAGGAAACACCATATATTTT.

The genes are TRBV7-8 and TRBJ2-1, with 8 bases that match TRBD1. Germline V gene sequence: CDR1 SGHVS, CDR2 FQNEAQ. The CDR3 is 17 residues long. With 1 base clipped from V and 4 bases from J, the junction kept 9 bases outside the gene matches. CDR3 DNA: TGTGCCAGCAGCTTAGTGGCCGGGACAGGATATTACAATGAGCAGTTCTTC. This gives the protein CASSLVAGTGYYNEQFF.

This CDR3 is CASSHGTGVTEAFF. CDR3 bases: TGCGCCAGCAGCCACGGGACAGGGGTAACTGAAGCTTTCTTT. The chain carries TRBV5-1 and TRBJ1-1; 10 nucleotides agree with TRBD1. The CDR3 is 14 residues long. CDR1 is SGHRS and CDR2 is YFSETQ in the germline V gene. Trimming removed 4 bases from V and 5 bases from J; junction bases left unmatched: 5.

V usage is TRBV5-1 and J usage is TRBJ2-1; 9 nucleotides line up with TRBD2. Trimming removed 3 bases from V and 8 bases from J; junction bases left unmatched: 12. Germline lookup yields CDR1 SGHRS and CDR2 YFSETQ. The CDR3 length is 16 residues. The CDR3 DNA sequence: TGCGCCAGCAGCTCGCCTTCGGGACTAGCTCCCCATGAGCAGTTCTTC. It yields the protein CASSSPSGLAPHEQFF.

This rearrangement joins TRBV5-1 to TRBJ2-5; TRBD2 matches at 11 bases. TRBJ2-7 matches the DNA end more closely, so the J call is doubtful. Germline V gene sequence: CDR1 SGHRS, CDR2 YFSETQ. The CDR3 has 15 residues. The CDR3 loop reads CASSQGTSGTYEQYF. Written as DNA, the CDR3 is TGCGCCAGCAGCCAAGGGACTAGCGGTACCTACGAGCAGTACTTC.

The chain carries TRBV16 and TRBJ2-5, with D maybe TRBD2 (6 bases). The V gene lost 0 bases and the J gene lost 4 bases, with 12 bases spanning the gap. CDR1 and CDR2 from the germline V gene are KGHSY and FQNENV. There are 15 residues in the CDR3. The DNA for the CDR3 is TGTGCCAGCAGCCAATCGTGGGGGGAGCGAGAGACCCAGTACTTC. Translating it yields CASSQSWGERETQYF.

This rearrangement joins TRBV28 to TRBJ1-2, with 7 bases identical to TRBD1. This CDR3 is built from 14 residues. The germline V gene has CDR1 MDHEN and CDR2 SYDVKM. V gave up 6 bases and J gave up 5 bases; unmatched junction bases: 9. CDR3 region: CASRDSGQHYGYTF. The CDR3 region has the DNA TGTGCCAGCAGGGATTCGGGACAGCATTATGGCTACACCTTC.

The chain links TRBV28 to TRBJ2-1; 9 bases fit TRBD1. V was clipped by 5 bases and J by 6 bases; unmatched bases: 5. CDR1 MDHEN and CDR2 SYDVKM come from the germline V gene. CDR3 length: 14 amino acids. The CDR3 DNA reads TGTGCCAGCAGTCCGGGGACAGGGATCAATGAGCAGTTCTTC. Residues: CASSPGTGINEQFF.

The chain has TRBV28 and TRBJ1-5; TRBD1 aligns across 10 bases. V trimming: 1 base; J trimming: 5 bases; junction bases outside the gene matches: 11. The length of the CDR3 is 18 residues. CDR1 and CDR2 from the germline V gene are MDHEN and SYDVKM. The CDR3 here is CASSLLSGGQGQHQPQHF. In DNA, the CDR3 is TGTGCCAGCAGTTTATTGTCCGGGGGACAGGGGCAGCATCAGCCCCAGCATTTT.

CDR3 amino acids: CASSPIQAKTYEQYF. The CDR3 region has the DNA TGTGCCAGCAGCCCTATCCAGGCTAAGACCTACGAGCAGTACTTC. V is TRBV27 and J is TRBJ2-7; D is undetermined. Looked up from germline, CDR1 is MNHEY and CDR2 is SMNVEV (reference sequence). The CDR3 totals 15 residues. Trimming cost V 6 bases and J 2 bases, with 17 bases left between them.